This paragraph covers one TCR beta chain sequence. A second PCR of about 7 to 11 cycles used a sample-barcoded 5' primer and a J-beta primer mix. TCRdb itself ran the 5' RACE reads through MiXCR, one entry per CDR3 protein. Of 650,000 or so distinct CDR3 sequences in the sample, 52% were seen once. V lost 8 bases and J lost 4; bases outside the gene matches: 8. CDR1 and CDR2 from the germline V gene are ENHRY and SYGVKD. The CDR3 length is 14 residues. The entry originates in a study of blood T cells in healthy people across ages. The material sequenced was blood. The chain links TRBV10-3 to TRBJ1-5; TRBD1 aligns across 7 bases. This TCR was recovered from a woman aged 80 or over in good health. This CDR3 is CAIGKTGRNQPQHF. DNA of the CDR3: TGTGCCATCGGCAAGACAGGGAGGAATCAGCCCCAGCATTTT.